This is a list of T cell receptor beta chains from one sample in a study of cytomegalovirus exposure and HLA in healthy donors. Profiled with immunoSEQ multiplex PCR; TCRdb holds only in-frame clones, not every one. This sample has more than 85,000 clones, with 60% to 85% found just once. Material for sequencing was PBMCs. The receptors come from a woman aged 30 to 39 in good health and CMV-seronegative. CDR3s include the opening cysteine and the closing phenylalanine or tryptophan. The D gene is left open where the match is weak. Size values are once, few and many counts, or a class for expanded clones, and some rows have none.

cdr3_aa cdr3_nt clone_size v_call d_call j_call
CASSRSDPGLGNEQFF TGTGCCAGCAGCAGAAGTGACCCGGGACTGGGGAATGAGCAGTTCTTC . TRBV7-8 . TRBJ2-1
CASSPHQGTNTEAFF TGTGCCAGCAGCCCGCATCAGGGTACGAACACTGAAGCTTTCTTT . TRBV5-4 . TRBJ1-1
CAISEGRGPYEQYF TGTGCCATCAGTGAAGGCAGGGGGCCGTACGAGCAGTACTTC . TRBV10-3 TRBD1 TRBJ2-7
CASSQVQNTEAFF TGTGCCAGCAGCCAAGTCCAGAACACTGAAGCTTTCTTT . TRBV4-2 . TRBJ1-1
CSVDGTGQGISQFF TGCAGCGTTGACGGGACGGGACAGGGAATCAGTCAGTTCTTC . TRBV29-1 TRBD1 TRBJ2-1
CASRDSSYSNQPQHF TGTGCCAGCAGGGACAGTTCGTATAGCAATCAGCCCCAGCATTTT . TRBV2 . TRBJ1-5
CASSLIGSYEQYF TGTGCCAGCAGTTTGATTGGCAGCTACGAGCAGTACTTC . TRBV28 . TRBJ2-7
CASSYSDRSQPQHF TGTGCCAGCAGTTACTCAGATCGGTCTCAGCCCCAGCATTTT . TRBV6-5 . TRBJ1-5
CASSELTGGRTEAFF TGTGCCAGCAGTGAGTTGACGGGGGGCCGAACTGAAGCTTTCTTT once TRBV6-1 . TRBJ1-1
CAGDRASTEAFF TGTGCCGGGGACAGGGCATCCACTGAAGCTTTCTTT . TRBV30 TRBD1 TRBJ1-1
CASRMEVRQPQHF TGTGCCAGTAGGATGGAGGTCCGACAGCCCCAGCATTTT . TRBV19 . TRBJ1-5
CASSPTGTEETQYF TGTGCCAGCAGCCCAACCGGGACAGAAGAGACCCAGTACTTC . TRBV7-9 TRBD1 TRBJ2-5
CATSRDDRRADNYGYTF TGTGCCACCAGCAGAGACGACAGGCGTGCCGATAACTATGGCTACACCTTC . TRBV15 . TRBJ1-2
CASSSEQGDTQYF TGTGCCAGCAGCTCCGAACAGGGAGATACGCAGTATTTT . TRBV11-2 . TRBJ2-3
CASSEKPLWEQYF TGTGCCAGCAGTGAAAAGCCACTTTGGGAGCAGTACTTC few TRBV6-1 . TRBJ2-7
CASSFPGFDTEAFF TGTGCCAGCAGTTTCCCAGGGTTTGACACTGAAGCTTTCTTT few TRBV28 . TRBJ1-1
CASSRGGPSETQYF TGCGCCAGCAGCCGGGGAGGGCCTTCAGAGACCCAGTACTTC . TRBV4-1 TRBD2 TRBJ2-5
CASSPDSGNSPLHF TGTGCCAGCAGCCCCGACAGTGGAAATTCACCCCTCCACTTT once TRBV4-2 . TRBJ1-6
CASSQEGTGGSYEQYF TGTGCCAGCAGCCAAGAGGGGACAGGGGGCTCCTACGAGCAGTACTTC . TRBV4-2 TRBD1 TRBJ2-7
CASSQRRDVYEKLFF TGTGCCAGCAGCCAGAGGAGGGATGTCTACGAAAAACTGTTTTTT . TRBV11-2 . TRBJ1-4
CASSLGRVNEQFF TGTGCCAGCAGTTTGGGGAGGGTCAATGAGCAGTTCTTC once TRBV27 TRBD2 TRBJ2-1
CASSPIQGSGETQYF TGTGCCAGCAGCCCAATACAGGGATCAGGAGAGACCCAGTACTTC . TRBV11-2 . TRBJ2-5
CSVAIADPTYNEQFF TGCAGCGTCGCCATAGCGGATCCGACCTACAATGAGCAGTTCTTC . TRBV29-1 . TRBJ2-1
CASSRQYNQPQHF TGTGCCAGCAGTAGACAGTACAATCAGCCCCAGCATTTT . TRBV6-5 . TRBJ1-5
CASSLAEKGAYNSPLHF TGCGCCAGCAGCTTGGCCGAAAAAGGGGCCTATAATTCACCCCTCCACTTT . TRBV5-1 . TRBJ1-6
CASSLGGDRTYEQYF TGTGCCAGCAGCTTGGGGGGGGACAGAACCTACGAGCAGTACTTC . TRBV5-4 . TRBJ2-7
CAISDSGGSPQETQYF TGTGCCATCAGTGATAGCGGGGGGAGTCCACAAGAGACCCAGTACTTC . TRBV10-3 TRBD2 TRBJ2-5
CASRWGHAYEQYF TGTGCCAGCAGGTGGGGGCACGCCTACGAGCAGTACTTC . TRBV6-6 . TRBJ2-7
CASSSHGTGRVQFF TGTGCCAGCAGTTCCCATGGGACAGGGAGGGTGCAGTTCTTC . TRBV6-5 TRBD1 TRBJ2-1
CAWSPITQGTGELFF TGTGCCTGGAGTCCAATCACTCAGGGAACCGGGGAGCTGTTTTTT . TRBV30 . TRBJ2-2
CAWSGDRGGTEAFF TGTGCCTGGAGTGGGGACAGGGGAGGAACTGAAGCTTTCTTT . TRBV30 TRBD1 TRBJ1-1
CSVRQGGGYGYTF TGCAGCGTTAGACAGGGTGGGGGCTATGGCTACACCTTC . TRBV29-1 TRBD1 TRBJ1-2
CASMRGANNEQFF TGTGCCAGCATGCGGGGGGCGAACAATGAGCAGTTCTTC . TRBV2 TRBD2 TRBJ2-1
CASSFGVGGGYTF TGTGCCAGCAGCTTCGGAGTTGGGGGCGGCTACACCTTC few TRBV11-2 . TRBJ1-2
CSVEGLAGDSQETQYF TGCAGCGTTGAAGGCCTAGCGGGTGATTCGCAAGAGACCCAGTACTTC . TRBV29-1 TRBD2 TRBJ2-5
CASTHTRGDEQFF TGTGCCAGCACCCACACCCGCGGGGATGAGCAGTTCTTC . TRBV6-5 . TRBJ2-1
CASSNPGQLNQPQHF TGTGCCAGCAGTAACCCGGGACAGCTCAATCAGCCCCAGCATTTT . TRBV2 TRBD1 TRBJ1-5
CASSLGNQATYGYTF TGTGCCAGCAGTTTAGGTAACCAGGCTACCTATGGCTACACCTTC . TRBV28 . TRBJ1-2
CASRLGGRGTGELFF TGTGCAAGTCGCTTAGGTGGAAGGGGCACCGGGGAGCTGTTTTTT . TRBV12-2 . TRBJ2-2
CASSSRLGNEQFF TGTGCCAGCAGTTCCCGACTAGGTAATGAGCAGTTCTTC . TRBV27 . TRBJ2-1
CASSPWTGSEGYTF TGTGCCAGCAGCCCCTGGACAGGTTCAGAGGGCTACACCTTC . TRBV9 TRBD1 TRBJ1-2
CASSRKREGYEQYF TGCGCCAGCAGCCGTAAGCGGGAGGGCTACGAGCAGTACTTC once TRBV5-1 TRBD2 TRBJ2-7
CASSEQASSYEQYF TGTGCCAGCAGTGAACAGGCGAGCTCCTACGAGCAGTACTTC . TRBV2 . TRBJ2-7
CASSLAGSSYEQYF TGTGCCAGCAGCTTAGCGGGGAGCTCCTACGAGCAGTACTTC few TRBV7-2 . TRBJ2-7
CASSLAVGRAVETQYF TGTGCCAGCAGCTTAGCGGTCGGGAGGGCCGTTGAGACCCAGTACTTC once TRBV7-6 TRBD2 TRBJ2-5
CATRNGGSGNTIYF TGTGCCACACGAAACGGGGGCTCTGGAAACACCATATATTTT few TRBV6-6 . TRBJ1-3